This TCR beta chain comes out of a study of human T cells and chemical hapten exposure. TCRdb re-analysed the RACE reads in MiXCR, keeping a single row per CDR3 protein. The sample carries over 70,000 distinct CDR3 sequences, approximately 15% recorded once. Sample time point: pre-sensitization, week 0. Indicated treatment: therapeutic diphenylcyclopropenone sensitization with weekly scalp DPC. Sequences were derived from whole blood, sampled in connection with sensitization to the hapten diphenylcyclopropenone (DPC). This clonotype originated in a woman aged 50 to 60 with alopecia areata. Some clones in this sample may be carry-over from other donors' samples.

The CDR3 here is CASSQTNLAAEQFF. The CDR3 bases are TGCGCCAGCAGCCAAACTAACCTAGCTGCCGAGCAGTTCTTC. V gene TRBV4-1 combines with J gene TRBJ2-1, with a possible D match to TRBD2 (5 bases). Deletions cut 2 bases from V and 10 bases from J, with 15 bases between. Germline lookup yields CDR1 MGHRA and CDR2 YSYEKL. The CDR3 is 14 residues long.